These T cell receptor beta chains were read from a single sample in a study of blood T cell repertoires in COVID-19. Only in-frame clones appear in the TCRdb table, and some are missing; sequencing was by immunoSEQ multiplex PCR. The table includes 300,000 or so clones, 75% to 90% detected once. Material for sequencing was peripheral blood. The receptors were gathered from a woman aged 30 to 39 with COVID-19, enrolled during active disease. The CDR3 runs from the conserved cysteine through the conserved F or W. A D gene is named only where the DNA matches it firmly. Clone size, where shown, is once, few, many, or a class for clones that have expanded.

J gene: TRBJ1-4
clone size: NA
D gene: TRBD1
V gene: TRBV7-9
CDR3 DNA: TGTGCCAGCAGCCCCTCGAGGGGGCTAACCCAGGCAACTAATGAAAAACTGTTTTTT
CDR3 protein: CASSPSRGLTQATNEKLFF

J gene: TRBJ1-4
clone size: NA
D gene: NA
V gene: TRBV28
CDR3 DNA: TGTGCCAGCAGAACCGGGAGTAATGAAAAACTGTTTTTT
CDR3 protein: CASRTGSNEKLFF

J gene: TRBJ2-1
clone size: NA
D gene: NA
V gene: TRBV6-5
CDR3 DNA: TGTGCCAGCAGTTACTACGGGAGTGCCTACAATGAGCAGTTCTTC
CDR3 protein: CASSYYGSAYNEQFF

J gene: TRBJ2-7
clone size: NA
D gene: NA
V gene: TRBV25-1
CDR3 DNA: TGTGCCAGCAGTGAAGTAGGGAGTAAGCAGTACTTC
CDR3 protein: CASSEVGSKQYF

J gene: TRBJ1-1
clone size: NA
D gene: TRBD1
V gene: TRBV28
CDR3 DNA: TGTGCCAGCAGTTTGTACAGGGGGCCCAACACTGAAGCTTTCTTT
CDR3 protein: CASSLYRGPNTEAFF

J gene: TRBJ1-5
clone size: NA
D gene: TRBD1
V gene: TRBV29-1
CDR3 DNA: TGCAGCGTCTCCTCTGGACAGGGAGGCAATCAGCCCCAGCATTTT
CDR3 protein: CSVSSGQGGNQPQHF

J gene: TRBJ1-3
clone size: NA
D gene: TRBD1
V gene: TRBV19
CDR3 DNA: TGTGCCAGTAGTAATCGACAGGGCTCCGGAAACACCATATATTTT
CDR3 protein: CASSNRQGSGNTIYF

J gene: TRBJ1-4
clone size: NA
D gene: TRBD1
V gene: TRBV25-1
CDR3 DNA: TGTGCCAGCAGTCCCCGACAGGGTATGGGGGAAAAACTGTTTTTT
CDR3 protein: CASSPRQGMGEKLFF

J gene: TRBJ1-2
clone size: NA
D gene: NA
V gene: TRBV6-5
CDR3 DNA: TGTGCCAGCAGTTACAGCCGGACAGTAGACTATGGCTACACCTTC
CDR3 protein: CASSYSRTVDYGYTF

J gene: TRBJ1-1
clone size: many
D gene: NA
V gene: TRBV30
CDR3 DNA: TGTGCCTGGAGCCCCAACAGGGCCAACACTGAAGCTTTCTTT
CDR3 protein: CAWSPNRANTEAFF

J gene: TRBJ1-2
clone size: NA
D gene: NA
V gene: TRBV2
CDR3 DNA: TGTGCCAGCTGGGGCAGGGGCAACTATGGCTACACCTTC
CDR3 protein: CASWGRGNYGYTF

J gene: TRBJ2-7
clone size: many
D gene: TRBD2
V gene: TRBV4-1
CDR3 DNA: TGCGCCAGCAGCCAAGTCCCTAGCGGGTTACCCTACGAGCAGTACTTC
CDR3 protein: CASSQVPSGLPYEQYF

J gene: TRBJ1-5
clone size: NA
D gene: TRBD1
V gene: TRBV10-2
CDR3 DNA: TGCGCCAGCAGTGAGAGACCTTGGACAGGGGATCAGCCCCAGCATTTT
CDR3 protein: CASSERPWTGDQPQHF

J gene: TRBJ2-3
clone size: once
D gene: NA
V gene: TRBV11-2
CDR3 DNA: TGTGCCAGCAGCTTCCCAGGGGGGCCCACAGATACGCAGTATTTT
CDR3 protein: CASSFPGGPTDTQYF

J gene: TRBJ2-6
clone size: NA
D gene: TRBD1
V gene: TRBV5-1
CDR3 DNA: TGCGCCAGCAGCTTTAGGACAGGGGCGGATGGGGCCAACGTCCTGACTTTC
CDR3 protein: CASSFRTGADGANVLTF

J gene: TRBJ1-4
clone size: NA
D gene: NA
V gene: TRBV3-1/TRBV3-2
CDR3 DNA: TGTGCCAGCAGCCAGGATACCTCATGGGGGGTAACTAATGAAAAACTGTTTTTT
CDR3 protein: CASSQDTSWGVTNEKLFF

J gene: TRBJ1-2
clone size: NA
D gene: NA
V gene: TRBV18
CDR3 DNA: TGTGCCAGCTCACCCGCCGGTGATCAAGTCAATGGCTACACCTTC
CDR3 protein: CASSPAGDQVNGYTF

J gene: TRBJ2-7
clone size: once
D gene: TRBD2
V gene: TRBV5-4
CDR3 DNA: TGTGCCAGCAGCCCAGGGACTAGCGGGTATATCTACGAGCAGTACTTC
CDR3 protein: CASSPGTSGYIYEQYF